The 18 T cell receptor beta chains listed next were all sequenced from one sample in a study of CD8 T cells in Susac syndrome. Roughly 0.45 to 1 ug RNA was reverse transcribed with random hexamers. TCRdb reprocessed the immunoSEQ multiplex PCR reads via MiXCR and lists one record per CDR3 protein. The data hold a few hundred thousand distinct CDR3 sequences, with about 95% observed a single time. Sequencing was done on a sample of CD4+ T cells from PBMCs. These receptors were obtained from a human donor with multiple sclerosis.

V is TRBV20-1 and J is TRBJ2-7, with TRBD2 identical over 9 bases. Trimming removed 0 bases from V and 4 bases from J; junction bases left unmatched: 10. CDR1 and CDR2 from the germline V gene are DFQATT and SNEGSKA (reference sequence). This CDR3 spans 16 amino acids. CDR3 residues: CSARDVAGGRVYEQYF. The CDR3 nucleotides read TGCAGTGCTAGAGATGTTGCGGGAGGGCGAGTATACGAGCAGTACTTC.

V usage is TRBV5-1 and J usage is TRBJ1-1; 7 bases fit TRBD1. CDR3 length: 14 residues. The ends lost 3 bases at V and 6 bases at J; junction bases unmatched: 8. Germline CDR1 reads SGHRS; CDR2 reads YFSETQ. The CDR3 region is CASSSSTGRPEAFF. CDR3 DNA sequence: TGCGCCAGCAGCTCATCGACAGGGCGGCCTGAAGCTTTCTTT.

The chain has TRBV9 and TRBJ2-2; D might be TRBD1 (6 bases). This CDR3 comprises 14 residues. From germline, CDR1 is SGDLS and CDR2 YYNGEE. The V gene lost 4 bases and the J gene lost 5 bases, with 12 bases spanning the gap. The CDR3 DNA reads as TGTGCCAGCAGCCCACGCACAGGGACCGGGGAGCTGTTTTTT. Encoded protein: CASSPRTGTGELFF.

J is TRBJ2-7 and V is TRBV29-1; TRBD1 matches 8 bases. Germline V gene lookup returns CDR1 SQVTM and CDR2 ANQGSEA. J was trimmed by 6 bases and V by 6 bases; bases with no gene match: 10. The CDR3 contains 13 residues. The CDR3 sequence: CSVRQGTTSEQYF. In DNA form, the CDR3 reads TGCAGCGTCCGACAGGGGACAACTAGCGAGCAGTACTTC.

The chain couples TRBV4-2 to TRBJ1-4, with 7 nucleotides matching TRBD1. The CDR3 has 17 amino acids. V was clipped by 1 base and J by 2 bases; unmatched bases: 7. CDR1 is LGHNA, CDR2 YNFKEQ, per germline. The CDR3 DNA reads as TGTGCCAGCAGCCAAGCCGGGCAGGGGGGGACTAATGAAAAACTGTTTTTT. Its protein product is CASSQAGQGGTNEKLFF.

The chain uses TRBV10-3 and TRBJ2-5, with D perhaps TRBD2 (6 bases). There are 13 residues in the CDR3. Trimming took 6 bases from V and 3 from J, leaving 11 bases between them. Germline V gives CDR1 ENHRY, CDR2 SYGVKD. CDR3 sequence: CAIREGGEETQYF. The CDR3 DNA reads TGTGCCATCAGGGAGGGTGGGGAAGAGACCCAGTACTTC.

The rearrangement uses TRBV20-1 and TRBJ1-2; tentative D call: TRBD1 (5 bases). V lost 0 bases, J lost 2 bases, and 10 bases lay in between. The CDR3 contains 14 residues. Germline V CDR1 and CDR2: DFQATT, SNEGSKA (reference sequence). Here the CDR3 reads CSARDLWGNYGYTF. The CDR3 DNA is TGCAGTGCTAGAGATCTGTGGGGGAACTATGGCTACACCTTC.

This chain's CDR3 is CASRYRDTGQPQHF. The CDR3 coding sequence is TGTGCCAGCAGGTACAGGGACACCGGTCAGCCCCAGCATTTT. This rearrangement joins TRBV12-3 or TRBV12-4 to TRBJ1-5; tentative D call: TRBD1 (6 bases). The CDR3 extends over 14 amino acids. V dropped 6 bases and J dropped 6 bases, with 15 bases sitting between them.

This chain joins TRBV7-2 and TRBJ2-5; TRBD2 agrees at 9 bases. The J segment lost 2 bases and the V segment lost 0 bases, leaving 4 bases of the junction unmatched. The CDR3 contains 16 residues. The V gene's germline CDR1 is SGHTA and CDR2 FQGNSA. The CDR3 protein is CASSLASAGGQETQYF. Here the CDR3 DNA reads TGTGCCAGCAGCTTAGCCTCAGCGGGAGGTCAAGAGACCCAGTACTTC.

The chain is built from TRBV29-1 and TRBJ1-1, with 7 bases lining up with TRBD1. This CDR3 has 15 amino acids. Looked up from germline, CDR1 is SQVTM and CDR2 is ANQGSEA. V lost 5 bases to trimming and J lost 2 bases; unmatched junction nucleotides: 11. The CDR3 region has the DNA TGCAGCGTTCCAGGGGGTAATTACAGAAACACTGAAGCTTTCTTT. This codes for CSVPGGNYRNTEAFF.

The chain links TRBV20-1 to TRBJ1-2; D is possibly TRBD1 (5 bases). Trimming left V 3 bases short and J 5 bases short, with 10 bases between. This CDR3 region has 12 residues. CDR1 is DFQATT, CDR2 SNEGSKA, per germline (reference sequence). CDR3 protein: CSARTALYGYTF. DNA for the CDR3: TGCAGTGCTAGGACAGCGCTTTATGGCTACACCTTC.

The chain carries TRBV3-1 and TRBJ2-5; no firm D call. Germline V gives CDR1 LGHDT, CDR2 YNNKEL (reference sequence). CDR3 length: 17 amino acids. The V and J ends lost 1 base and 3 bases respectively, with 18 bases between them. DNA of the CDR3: TGTGCCAGCAGCCAAGCGGTCCGGATTAGTAGGGAAGAGACCCAGTACTTC. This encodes CASSQAVRISREETQYF.

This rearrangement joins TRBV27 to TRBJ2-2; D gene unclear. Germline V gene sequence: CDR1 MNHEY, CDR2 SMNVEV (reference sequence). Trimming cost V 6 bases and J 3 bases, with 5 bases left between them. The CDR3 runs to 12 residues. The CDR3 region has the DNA TGTGCCAGCAGACGCTACACCGGGGAGCTGTTTTTT. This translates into CASRRYTGELFF.

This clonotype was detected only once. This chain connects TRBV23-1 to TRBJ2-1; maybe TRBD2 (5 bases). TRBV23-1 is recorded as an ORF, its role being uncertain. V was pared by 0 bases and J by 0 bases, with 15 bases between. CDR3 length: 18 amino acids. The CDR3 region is CASSQSIIKRSSYNEQFF. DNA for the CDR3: TGCGCCAGCAGTCAATCGATTATCAAGCGGAGCTCCTACAATGAGCAGTTCTTC.

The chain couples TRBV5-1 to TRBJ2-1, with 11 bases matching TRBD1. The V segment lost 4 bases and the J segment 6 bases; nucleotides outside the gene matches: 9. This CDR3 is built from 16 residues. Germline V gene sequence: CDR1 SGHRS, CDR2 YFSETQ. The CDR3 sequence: CASSPPGQGAVNEQFF. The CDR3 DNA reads TGCGCCAGCAGCCCTCCAGGACAGGGGGCAGTCAATGAGCAGTTCTTC.

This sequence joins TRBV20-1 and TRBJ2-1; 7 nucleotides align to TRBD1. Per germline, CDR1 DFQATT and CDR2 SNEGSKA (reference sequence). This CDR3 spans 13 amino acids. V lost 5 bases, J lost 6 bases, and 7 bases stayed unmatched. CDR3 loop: CSASDRHPNEQFF. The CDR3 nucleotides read TGCAGTGCTTCGGACAGGCACCCCAATGAGCAGTTCTTC.

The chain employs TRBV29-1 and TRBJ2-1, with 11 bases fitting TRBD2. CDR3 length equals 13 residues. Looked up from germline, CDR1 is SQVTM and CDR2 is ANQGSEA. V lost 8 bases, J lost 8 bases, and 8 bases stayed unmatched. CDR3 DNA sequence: TGCAGCATAAGGACTAGCGGGTTCGATGAGCAGTTCTTC. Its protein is CSIRTSGFDEQFF.

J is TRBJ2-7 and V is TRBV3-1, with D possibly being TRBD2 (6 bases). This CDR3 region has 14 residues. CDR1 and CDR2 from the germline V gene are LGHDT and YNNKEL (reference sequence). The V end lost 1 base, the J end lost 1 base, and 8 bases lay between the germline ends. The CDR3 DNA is TGTGCCAGCAGCCAAGCCGGGACTTCCTACGAGCAGTACTTC. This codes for CASSQAGTSYEQYF.